This T cell receptor beta chain derives from a study of human T cells and chemical hapten exposure. From germline, CDR1 is MNHEY and CDR2 SVGAGI. V lost 5 bases, J lost 0 bases, and 7 bases stayed unmatched. The CDR3 spans 15 residues. Time point denoted: patch test 3, about 24 weeks after DPC sensitization. Treatment denoted: therapeutic diphenylcyclopropenone sensitization with weekly scalp DPC. This clonotype was seen a few times. MiXCR, run by TCRdb on the RACE reads, gives a single entry per CDR3 protein. Of under 200,000 distinct CDR3 sequences in the sample, 25% to 30% were seen once. The specimen was whole blood, collected in connection with sensitization to the hapten diphenylcyclopropenone (DPC). The chain couples TRBV6-5 to TRBJ2-7; 7 bases fit TRBD2. The sequence came from a woman under 30 with alopecia areata. Some clones in this sample may be carry-over from other donors' samples. This CDR3 reads CASSQTSTSSYEQYF. CDR3 sequence (DNA): TGTGCCAGCAGTCAGACTAGCACGAGCTCCTACGAGCAGTACTTC.